This T cell receptor (beta chain) was obtained from a study of blood T cells in healthy people across ages. Study overall: Every two T cells gave about one barcoded beta molecule via template switching.

Notes on this clonotype: What it binds is unknown.

V dropped 5 bases and J dropped 7 bases, with 12 bases sitting between them. Germline V CDR1 and CDR2: SQVTM, ANQGSEA. The CDR3 runs 12 residues. Through a sample-barcoded 5' primer and a J-beta primer mix, a second PCR was run for about 7 to 12 cycles. TCRdb re-called the 5' RACE reads through MiXCR, storing one row per CDR3 protein. The table records approximately 690,000 distinct CDR3 sequences, roughly 50% of them present only once. Findings and limits, study-wide: Strongly correlated with naive T cell percentage was TCR beta diversity. PBMCs that were unsorted prevented a conclusive naive versus antigen-experienced comparison. Estimates based on one million T cells were treated as lower bounds.

The sequencing input was blood. The TCR originated in a man aged 55 to 70 in good health. The rearrangement uses TRBV29-1 and TRBJ2-1; D gene ambiguous. The CDR3 DNA reads as TGCAGCGTTTTCCCCGGTGGGAATGAGCAGTTCTTC. The encoded protein is CSVFPGGNEQFF.